This T cell receptor beta chain was profiled in a study of shared clonotypes between healthy human individuals (dated by TCRdb to the early 2020s). Background for the entire study: The cohort comprised a couple of women and a few men aged 18 to 49 years. Between about 0.8 and 9 billion PBMCs per donor were obtained by leukapheresis. For each donor, CD4 naive and CD4 memory were each given three plates, CD8 naive was given two plates, and CD8 memory was given one plate. To increase sequencing depth and limit assay-specific biases, different laboratories used diverse techniques to prepare libraries and sequence TCR repertoires. Blood TCR repertoires of five healthy adults were deeply sequenced to estimate repertoire size and the extent of clonotype sharing between individuals.

From its cysteine to its phenylalanine, the CDR3 spans 18 amino acids. Only the CDR3 DNA is retained, 54 bases long and in frame from the first base. At the junction V is shortened by 0 bases and J by 11 bases; bases outside the gene matches: 16. CDR1 and CDR2 were assigned from the germline V gene as SGHAT and FQNNGV. What the authors observed across the whole study: Incomplete sequencing was indicated by rarefaction of sorted-subset datasets, despite the large sequencing depth. Because the study included a small number of donors, the genetic and exposure-history diversity represented was limited. Clonotypes shared by all four sorted-subset donors showed higher generation probabilities than non-shared clonotypes. Naive subsets generally had larger estimated clonotype richness than memory subsets did. About 5% of naive CD4, 3% to 3.5% of naive CD8, roughly 2.4% of memory CD4, and 0.35% to 0.4% of memory CD8 clonotypes were shared across a few donors. Sampling was restricted to blood, and TCR repertoires in tissues likely differ from the TCR repertoires found in blood. Pairwise subsampling led to the expectation that sequencing depth would affect the degree of clonotype sharing among donors.

Concerning this clone: This clone's antigen is unknown. No quality values exist for individual bases; no much larger clone is one base distant.

Using the deep immunoSEQ assay, multiplex PCR amplified TCR CDR3 regions from genomic DNA. Genomic DNA extracted from each cell subset was distributed evenly over all wells of several immunoSEQ 96-well plates, and each plate served as one replicate. For sorted subsets, approximately 200 ng of genomic DNA, equivalent to roughly 33,000 T cell genomes, went into each replicate PCR. Purified libraries were measured with a Qubit 3.0 fluorometer, size-checked on a Bioanalyzer 2100, and measured again with the KAPA Library Quantification kit. A separate single-read 150-cycle Illumina NextSeq 550 flow cell was used to sequence each immunoSEQ 96-well plate. The paper's processing steps were these. Because only junctional sequences without quality scores were contained in the immunoSEQ output, filtering matching that applied to full-length reads could not be performed. To assign V/J genes and CDR3, sequences were annotated against IMGT germline references using PyIR, a Python wrapper for IgBLAST v1.9. Reads with weak V/J assignments (E-value above 1e-6), missing CDR3, stop codons, out-of-frame junctions, or ambiguous translated residues were removed. V3J clonotypes were defined as sequences sharing an identical inferred V gene, J gene, and CDR3 amino acid sequence. To compute the percentage overlap between repertoires, the number of shared unique clonotypes was divided by the size of the smaller repertoire. Three approaches were used to assess repertoire richness: RTK rarefaction, the Chao1 estimator, and Recon v2.1 estimates of unobserved clonotypes. OLGA was used to compute generation probabilities for all TCRbeta clonotypes that the gDNA method yielded from a few donors. TCRdb retrieved this table from immuneACCESS and kept in-frame rearrangements only. Not all clones are present; in checked studies, unresolved V genes account for under half, and no reason is known for the remainder. V and J calls and clone size are those listed in that table; D and trimming were worked out from the DNA. The sample profile shows millions of clones; about 95% of them were found once. Approximately 0.13% of the sample lies in the top ten.

The donors were healthy, HIV-negative adults with no recently reported acute infections or vaccinations. Every donor was a Caucasian adult residing in Nashville, Tennessee, USA. CD4+ T cells were enriched by magnetic negative selection; naive cells were then positively selected on CD45RA, and the negative fraction formed the memory subset. Blood was collected by leukapheresis, and PBMCs were isolated by Ficoll-Histopaque density gradient centrifugation and then cryopreserved in liquid nitrogen vapor phase. Purity and quantity of every magnetically sorted T cell population were checked by analytical flow cytometry. Genomic DNA was isolated from every sorted fraction and measured by UV absorbance on a Nanodrop 2000c.

The clonotype comes from a man aged 18 to 29 in good health. The specimen was naive CD4+ T cells sorted from blood. The cell subset or site label on this specimen signifies: CD45RA+ positively selected. Recombination joined TRBV11-2 with TRBJ1-6; TRBD1 lines up with 7 middle nucleotides. The CDR3 sequence is CASSLDGTVYPRGAPLHF. The DNA sequence reads TGTGCCAGCAGCTTAGATGGGACAGTTTATCCCCGGGGGGCACCCCTCCACTTT. With the portions outside the CDR3 filled from the reference TRBV11-2 and TRBJ1-6 genes, the complete variable region becomes EAGVAQSPRYKIIEKRQSVAFWCNPISGHATLYWYQQILGQGPKLLIQFQNNGVVDDSQLPKDRFSAERLKGVDSTLKIQPAKLEDSAVYLCASSLDGTVYPRGAPLHFGNGTRLTVT.